The 18 T cell receptor beta chains below come from one sample, sequenced in a study of T cells after yellow fever vaccination. TCRdb re-analysed the 5' RACE reads in MiXCR, keeping a single row per CDR3 protein. The data hold approximately 550,000 distinct CDR3 sequences, with about a fifth observed a single time. Sequencing used PBMCs, obtained 15 days after the yellow fever booster vaccination. These receptors were collected from a man aged 25-45 years who received the YFV17D yellow fever vaccine.

This clonotype was recorded a few times. The chain employs TRBV5-1 and TRBJ1-1; TRBD1 aligns across 7 bases. CDR3 length: 14 residues. V shed 1 base, J shed 5 bases, and the junction held 5 bases outside the gene matches. Germline loops: CDR1 SGHRS, CDR2 YFSETQ. The CDR3 sequence: CASSLSGGRTEAFF. The CDR3 DNA is TGCGCCAGCAGCTTGTCAGGGGGGAGAACTGAAGCTTTCTTT. Full variable domain (missing parts from reference TRBV5-1 and TRBJ1-1): KAGVTQTPRYLIKTRGQQVTLSCSPISGHRSVSWYQQTPGQGLQFLFEYFSETQRNKGNFPGRFSGRQFSNSRSEMNVSTLELGDSALYLCASSLSGGRTEAFFGQGTRLTVV.

The chain has TRBV29-1 and TRBJ2-7, with D unresolved. The CDR3 runs to 13 residues. Trimming removed 6 bases at V and 3 bases at J, with 15 bases between. Looked up from germline, CDR1 is SQVTM and CDR2 is ANQGSEA. The CDR3 DNA sequence: TGCAGCGTCGTCGACAACCCGAACTACGAGCAGTACTTC. Translation: CSVVDNPNYEQYF.

This clonotype has a handful of counts. J is TRBJ2-1 and V is TRBV6-5; 8 nucleotides match TRBD2. Germline values: CDR1 MNHEY, CDR2 SVGAGI. This CDR3 region has 15 residues. The V gene end was trimmed by 2 bases and the J gene end by 9 bases; junction bases not matched to a gene: 9. The CDR3 DNA reads TGTGCCAGCAGTTACGCCCCGGGACTAGAAGTTGAGCAGTTCTTC. This encodes CASSYAPGLEVEQFF.

This clonotype was counted only a few times. The chain joins TRBV5-6 to TRBJ2-1; D may correspond to TRBD1 or TRBD2 (5 bases each). Deletions cut 3 bases from V and 9 bases from J, with 22 bases between. CDR1 and CDR2 from the germline V gene are SGHDT and YYEEEE. CDR3 length: 16 amino acids. CDR3 sequence: CASSSSGTHLTGEQFF. The DNA of the CDR3 is TGTGCCAGCAGCTCCTCCGGGACCCACCTAACGGGTGAGCAGTTCTTC.

This clonotype was found a few times. The chain uses TRBV7-9 and TRBJ2-5, with D perhaps matching TRBD1 (6 bases). Germline values: CDR1 SEHNR, CDR2 FQNEAQ (reference sequence). The CDR3 runs to 15 residues. V was trimmed by 5 bases and J by 2 bases, leaving 15 bases between them. In nucleotides, the CDR3 is TGTGCCAGCAGCCCAGGGGAGCTGGAGCAAGAGACCCAGTACTTC. Its translation is CASSPGELEQETQYF.

The CDR3 loop is CASSPGLAKGEETQYF. CDR3 bases: TGTGCCAGCAGTCCGGGGCTAGCGAAGGGGGAAGAGACCCAGTACTTC. The rearrangement uses TRBV7-2 and TRBJ2-5; the D call may be TRBD1 or TRBD2 (6 bases each). CDR1 is SGHTA, CDR2 FQGNSA, per germline. CDR3 size: 16 residues. The V end lost 6 bases, the J end lost 3 bases, and 20 bases lay between the germline ends. Based on the CDR3 plus reference TRBV7-2 and TRBJ2-5, the full variable domain is GAGVSQSPSNKVTEKGKDVELRCDPISGHTALYWYRQSLGQGLEFLIYFQGNSAPDKSGLPSDRFSAERTGGSVSTLTIQRTQQEDSAVYLCASSPGLAKGEETQYFGPGTRLLVL.

This clonotype was seen more than once but under ten times. The chain's CDR3 is CASSLGINYEQYF. CDR3 in DNA: TGTGCCAGCAGCTTAGGGATAAACTACGAGCAGTACTTC. The chain combines TRBV7-2 with TRBJ2-7; D is unclear. Trimming took off 1 base at V and 3 bases at J, with 7 bases between the two ends. The CDR3 consists of 13 residues. Germline lookup yields CDR1 SGHTA and CDR2 FQGNSA.

The chain joins TRBV9 to TRBJ2-2; weak D call: TRBD1 (5 bases). V was cut by 4 bases and J by 6 bases, with 13 bases left in between. Germline V gives CDR1 SGDLS, CDR2 YYNGEE. This CDR3 region has 14 residues. CDR3 protein: CASSPWEGAGELFF. CDR3 DNA: TGTGCCAGCAGCCCCTGGGAAGGGGCCGGGGAGCTGTTTTTT. The whole variable domain, remainder taken from reference TRBV9 and TRBJ2-2, is DSGVTQTPKHLITATGQRVTLRCSPRSGDLSVYWYQQSLDQGLQFLIQYYNGEERAKGNILERFSAQQFPDLHSELNLSSLELGDSALYFCASSPWEGAGELFFGEGSRLTVL.

This clonotype has a handful of counts. The genes are TRBV20-1 and TRBJ1-1, with 7 bases matching TRBD1. V shed 4 bases, J shed 1 base, and the junction held 9 bases outside the gene matches. This CDR3 is 15 amino acids long. The germline CDR1 and CDR2 sequences are DFQATT and SNEGSKA (reference sequence). The CDR3 sequence is CSAKNRGWRNTEAFF. The CDR3 DNA is TGCAGTGCTAAAAACAGGGGTTGGAGGAACACTGAAGCTTTCTTT.

The chain uses TRBV29-1 and TRBJ2-7; tentatively, D is TRBD1 (5 bases). V gave up 4 bases and J gave up 7 bases, with 14 bases separating them. The CDR3 loop spans 12 amino acids. The V gene's germline CDR1 is SQVTM and CDR2 ANQGSEA. Written as DNA, the CDR3 is TGCAGCGTTGGGGGCCGACTGGGGGAGCAGTACTTC. Encoded protein: CSVGGRLGEQYF.

This CDR3 reads CASNQGVEQYF. In DNA, the CDR3 is TGTGCCAGCAACCAGGGAGTGGAGCAGTATTTT. This chain uses TRBV6-5 with TRBJ2-3; tentatively, D is TRBD1 or TRBD2 (5 bases each). Germline V gene sequence: CDR1 MNHEY, CDR2 SVGAGI. The length of the CDR3 is 11 residues. V was cut by 7 bases and J by 11 bases, with 13 bases left in between.

The chain combines TRBV15 with TRBJ1-2; 7 bases line up with TRBD1. Germline CDR1 LNHNV, CDR2 YYDKDF (reference sequence). V lost 0 bases, J lost 8 bases, and 12 bases stayed unmatched. The CDR3 runs to 16 residues. This CDR3 reads CATSRDRALQGGGYTF. The DNA for the CDR3 is TGTGCCACCAGCAGAGACCGGGCTCTCCAAGGGGGCGGCTACACCTTC.

This clonotype has a handful of counts. The rearrangement links TRBV15 to TRBJ2-1, with D possibly matching TRBD2 (7 bases). Trimming left V 3 bases short and J 7 bases short, with 19 bases between. This CDR3 spans 16 amino acids. CDR1 is LNHNV, CDR2 YYDKDF, per germline (reference sequence). The CDR3 bases are TGTGCCACCAGCAGTCAGGGGCGGGCCGGGAGGAATGAGCAGTTCTTC. It specifies CATSSQGRAGRNEQFF.

In its sample, this clonotype was seen a few times. V is TRBV20-1 and J is TRBJ2-1; 8 bases match TRBD2. The germline CDR1 and CDR2 sequences are DFQATT and SNEGSKA (reference sequence). Trimming at V came to 6 bases and at J to 6 bases, leaving 16 bases not matched to a gene. The CDR3 loop spans 16 amino acids. CDR3 bases: TGCAGTGCCCCCCTTGCGGGGGGTCGAAATTTCAATGAGCAGTTCTTC. As protein: CSAPLAGGRNFNEQFF.

The chain uses TRBV4-3 and TRBJ2-7; possibly TRBD1 for D (6 bases). This CDR3 spans 15 amino acids. Trimming removed 5 bases from V and 5 bases from J, with 19 bases in between. CDR1 and CDR2 (germline): LGHNA, YSLEER. As DNA, the CDR3 is TGCGCCAGCAGCTTCGCAGGGGAAGGTATCCACGAGCAGTACTTC. This translates into CASSFAGEGIHEQYF.

The V call is TRBV29-1, the J call TRBJ2-7; TRBD1 agrees at 7 bases. Germline V lookup: CDR1 SQVTM, CDR2 ANQGSEA. V gave up 7 bases and J gave up 5 bases; unmatched junction bases: 8. The CDR3 runs 12 residues. The CDR3 nucleotides read TGCAGCGGCTGGGGACAGAGGGACGAGCAGTACTTC. This encodes CSGWGQRDEQYF.

The chain carries TRBV20-1 and TRBJ2-5; possibly TRBD1 for D (6 bases). V shed 0 bases and J shed 5 bases, with 10 bases lying between them. This CDR3 has 13 residues. Germline loops: CDR1 DFQATT, CDR2 SNEGSKA (reference sequence). The CDR3 region is CSARDGTLETQYF. The CDR3 DNA is TGCAGTGCTAGAGATGGGACATTGGAGACCCAGTACTTC.

This clonotype was picked up a small number of times. The chain uses TRBV4-3 and TRBJ1-4, with 8 bases identical to TRBD1. Germline-derived CDR1 and CDR2 are LGHNA and YSLEER. The CDR3 covers 15 residues. Losses at the gene ends were 1 base for V and 8 bases for J; bases not matched to a gene: 6. CDR3 sequence (DNA): TGCGCCAGCAGCCAAGCAGGGGACAGGATCGAAAAACTGTTTTTT. It is translated as CASSQAGDRIEKLFF.